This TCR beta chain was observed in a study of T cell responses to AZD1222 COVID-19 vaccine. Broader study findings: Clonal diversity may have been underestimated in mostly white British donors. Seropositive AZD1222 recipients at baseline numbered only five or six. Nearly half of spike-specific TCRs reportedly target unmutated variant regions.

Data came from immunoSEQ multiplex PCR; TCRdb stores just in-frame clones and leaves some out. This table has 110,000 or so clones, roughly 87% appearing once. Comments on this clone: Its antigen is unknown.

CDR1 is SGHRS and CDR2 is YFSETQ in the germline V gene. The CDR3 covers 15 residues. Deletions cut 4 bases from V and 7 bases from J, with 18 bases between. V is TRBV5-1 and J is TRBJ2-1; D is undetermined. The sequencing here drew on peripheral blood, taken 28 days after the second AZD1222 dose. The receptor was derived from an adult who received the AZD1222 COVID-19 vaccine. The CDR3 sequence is CASSPRLEVRNEQFF. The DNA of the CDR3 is TGCGCCAGCAGCCCTCGTTTAGAGGTCAGGAATGAGCAGTTCTTC.